This TCR beta chain was sequenced during a study of identical twins. cDNA molecules carried unique molecular identifiers, and template switching added a universal primer site. TCRdb re-called the 5' RACE reads through MiXCR, storing one row per CDR3 protein. The sample yields about 570,000 distinct CDR3 sequences, more than 9% seen once. The germline V and J ends were trimmed by 1 base and 4 bases, with 9 bases remaining between them. The CDR3 has 14 amino acids. Germline V gene data show CDR1 as SGHVS and CDR2 as FNYEAQ. The same data also went into a second study, on yellow fever vaccine responses in identical twins. Per that paper: Twins reportedly appeared to share part of their vaccine T cell response while keeping part individual.

The sample taken for sequencing was PBMCs. This receptor was taken from a young woman in good health. V and J are TRBV7-6 and TRBJ2-3; D not resolved. Here the CDR3 DNA reads TGTGCCAGCAGCTTAGTAGGGCCTGCAGATACGCAGTATTTT. This encodes CASSLVGPADTQYF.